A single sample gave rise to the 14 T cell receptor beta chains below, sequenced in a study of shared clonotypes between healthy human individuals. Assay used: immunoSEQ multiplex PCR; TCRdb lists only in-frame clones, some missing. The sample lists about 820,000 clones, over 90% seen once, with approximately 25% in the top ten. Cells designated naive CD8 were CD45RO-negative and were positively selected for CCR7, with terminally differentiated effector memory CD45RA+ cells excluded. Input material: naive CD8+ T cells sorted from blood. The receptors were sampled from a man aged 25 to 40 in good health.

The chain recombines TRBV4-1 with TRBJ1-1; maybe TRBD1 (5 bases). The V end lost 4 bases, the J end lost 2 bases, and 8 bases lay between the germline ends. Germline CDR1 MGHRA, CDR2 YSYEKL. The CDR3 runs to 13 residues. The CDR3 sequence: CASSPDINTEAFF. As DNA, the CDR3 is TGCGCCAGCAGCCCGGACATAAACACTGAAGCTTTCTTT.

V and J are TRBV6-5 and TRBJ2-7, with D maybe TRBD2 (5 bases). Trimming took 2 bases from V and 5 from J, leaving 13 bases between them. In germline, CDR1 is MNHEY, CDR2 SVGAGI. The CDR3 runs to 14 residues. CDR3 in amino acids: CASSYLTRLDEQYF. CDR3 sequence (DNA): TGTGCCAGCAGTTACCTAACTAGGTTAGACGAGCAGTACTTC.

This clone occurred a few times. The gene calls are TRBV28 and TRBJ1-1, with D unresolved. V was pared by 6 bases and J by 8 bases, with 13 bases between. Per germline, CDR1 MDHEN and CDR2 SYDVKM. This CDR3 is 12 amino acids long. As DNA, the CDR3 is TGTGCCAGCAGCCCATCGGTGATCGAAGCTTTCTTT. Protein product: CASSPSVIEAFF.

This chain connects TRBV9 to TRBJ2-2; D is ambiguous. Trimming left V 6 bases short and J 4 bases short, with 7 bases between. The CDR3 covers 12 residues. Germline V gene data show CDR1 as SGDLS and CDR2 as YYNGEE. The CDR3 DNA reads TGTGCCAGCACTAGATCCACCGGGGAGCTGTTTTTT. This sequence encodes CASTRSTGELFF.

The chain couples TRBV28 to TRBJ2-5; D possibly corresponds to TRBD1 (6 bases). The CDR3 spans 13 residues. The V gene's germline CDR1 is MDHEN and CDR2 SYDVKM. Trimming took 6 bases from V and 0 from J, leaving 8 bases between them. CDR3 amino acids: CASRRDNQETQYF. DNA for the CDR3: TGTGCCAGCAGACGGGACAACCAAGAGACCCAGTACTTC. Based on the CDR3 plus reference TRBV28 and TRBJ2-5, the full variable domain is DVKVTQSSRYLVKRTGEKVFLECVQDMDHENMFWYRQDPGLGLRLIYFSYDVKMKEKGDIPEGYSVSREKKERFSLILESASTNQTSMYLCASRRDNQETQYFGPGTRLLVL.

The gene calls are TRBV4-3 and TRBJ1-2, with 9 bases lining up with TRBD1. Germline lookup yields CDR1 LGHNA and CDR2 YSLEER. This CDR3 region has 20 residues. V lost 3 bases, J lost 0 bases, and 17 bases stayed unmatched. CDR3 DNA sequence: TGCGCCAGCAGCCATTCATTAGATATACTGGGACAGGGTGCTAACTATGGCTACACCTTC. Protein product: CASSHSLDILGQGANYGYTF.

The chain uses TRBV19 and TRBJ2-1; D remains ambiguous. The CDR3 extends over 16 amino acids. Germline values: CDR1 LNHDA, CDR2 SQIVND (reference sequence). V gave up 0 bases and J gave up 4 bases, with 13 bases separating them. The CDR3 loop is CASSIDRSGPYNEQFF. CDR3 DNA sequence: TGTGCCAGTAGTATAGATCGGTCAGGCCCTTACAATGAGCAGTTCTTC. The whole variable domain, filled in from reference TRBV19 and TRBJ2-1, reads DGGITQSPKYLFRKEGQNVTLSCEQNLNHDAMYWYRQDPGQGLRLIYYSQIVNDFQKGDIAEGYSVSREKKESFPLTVTSAQKNPTAFYLCASSIDRSGPYNEQFFGPGTRLTVL.

The chain carries TRBV7-9 and TRBJ2-4; D remains ambiguous. Germline lookup yields CDR1 SEHNR and CDR2 FQNEAQ (reference sequence). CDR3 length: 12 residues. V was clipped by 5 bases and J by 12 bases, with 14 bases between them. The CDR3 bases are TGTGCCAGCAGCCTAACAGAAATACGTCAGTACTTC. This translates into CASSLTEIRQYF.

This clone showed up just once. The CDR3 bases are TGCGCCAGCAGTCCGCTCAATGAGCAGTTCTTC. This translates into CASSPLNEQFF. The V gene is TRBV23-1, the J gene TRBJ2-1; no clear D. TRBV23-1 is labeled an ORF, and its function is uncertain. The CDR3 runs 11 residues. Trimming cost V 4 bases and J 6 bases, with 4 bases left between them.

The chain employs TRBV19 and TRBJ2-4; D not resolved. V was trimmed by 9 bases and J by 1 base, leaving 28 bases between them. This CDR3 region has 19 residues. Germline values: CDR1 LNHDA, CDR2 SQIVND (reference sequence). CDR3 bases: TGTGCCAGCCTACACCGGTCGCCATCGGGTGACCCGGCCAAAAACATTCAGTACTTC. Protein: CASLHRSPSGDPAKNIQYF.

This rearrangement joins TRBV2 to TRBJ2-7, with 9 positions matching TRBD2. The CDR3 is 14 amino acids. Germline assignment: CDR1 SNHLY and CDR2 FYNNEI. The V and J ends lost 5 bases and 6 bases, in that order; junction bases with no gene match: 8. The CDR3 DNA sequence: TGTGCCAGCAGTACCGGGACTAGCTTTGGCGAGCAGTACTTC. Translating it yields CASSTGTSFGEQYF.

This CDR3 reads CASSLLGQTDEQFF. CDR3 DNA sequence: TGTGCCAGCAGTTTATTGGGGCAAACGGATGAGCAGTTCTTC. The chain uses TRBV28 and TRBJ2-1, with a tentative D call TRBD1 (5 bases). Germline V lookup: CDR1 MDHEN, CDR2 SYDVKM. V gave up 1 base and J gave up 8 bases, with 12 bases separating them. This CDR3 is 14 amino acids long.

The chain recombines TRBV4-1 with TRBJ2-7; TRBD2 might be the D (6 bases). The germline V gene encodes CDR1 MGHRA and CDR2 YSYEKL. The CDR3 consists of 15 residues. V lost 1 base and J 2 bases, leaving 12 bases between the germline ends. The CDR3 DNA is TGCGCCAGCAGCCAAGTGACTAGTGGGGCCTACGAGCAGTACTTC. This encodes CASSQVTSGAYEQYF.

The chain carries TRBV27 and TRBJ2-2; either TRBD1 or TRBD2 may fit D (5 bases each). The CDR3 has 15 amino acids. Germline CDR1 reads MNHEY; CDR2 reads SMNVEV (reference sequence). The V gene lost 0 bases and the J gene lost 4 bases, with 9 bases spanning the gap. CDR3 nucleotides: TGTGCCAGCAGTTTATCGATGGGGGTCACCGGGGAGCTGTTTTTT. Protein: CASSLSMGVTGELFF.